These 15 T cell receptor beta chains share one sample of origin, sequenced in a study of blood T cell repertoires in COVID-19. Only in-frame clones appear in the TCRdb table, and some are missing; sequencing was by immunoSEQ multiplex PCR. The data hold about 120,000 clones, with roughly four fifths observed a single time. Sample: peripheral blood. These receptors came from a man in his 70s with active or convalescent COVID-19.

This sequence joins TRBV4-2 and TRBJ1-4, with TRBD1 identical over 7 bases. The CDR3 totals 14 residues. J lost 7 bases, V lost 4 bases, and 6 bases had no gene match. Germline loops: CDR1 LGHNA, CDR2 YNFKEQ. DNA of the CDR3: TGTGCCAGCAGCCCAGCCGGGACAGCTGAAAAACTGTTTTTT. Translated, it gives CASSPAGTAEKLFF.

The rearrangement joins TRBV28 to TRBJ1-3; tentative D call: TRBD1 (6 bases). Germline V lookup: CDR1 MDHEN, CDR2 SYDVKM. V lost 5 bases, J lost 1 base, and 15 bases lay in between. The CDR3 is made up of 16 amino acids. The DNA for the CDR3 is TGTGCCAGCAGTCCCGTTAATAGGGGGTCTGGAAACACCATATATTTT. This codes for CASSPVNRGSGNTIYF.

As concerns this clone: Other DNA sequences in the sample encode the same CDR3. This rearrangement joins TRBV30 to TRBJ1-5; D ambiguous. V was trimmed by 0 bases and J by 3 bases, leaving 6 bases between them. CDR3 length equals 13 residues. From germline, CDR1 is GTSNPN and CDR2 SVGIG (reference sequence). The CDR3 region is CAWSVRDNQPQHF. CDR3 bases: TGTGCCTGGAGTGTACGGGACAATCAGCCCCAGCATTTT. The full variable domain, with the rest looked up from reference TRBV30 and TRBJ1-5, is SQTIHQWPATLVQPVGSPLSLECTVEGTSNPNLYWYRQAAGRGLQLLFYSVGIGQISSEVPQNLSASRPQDRQFILSSKKLLLSDSGFYLCAWSVRDNQPQHFGDGTRLSIL.

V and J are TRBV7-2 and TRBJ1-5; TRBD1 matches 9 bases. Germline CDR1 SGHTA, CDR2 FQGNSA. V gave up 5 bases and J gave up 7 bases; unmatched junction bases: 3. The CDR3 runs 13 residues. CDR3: CASSIDRGQPQHF. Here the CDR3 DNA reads TGTGCCAGCAGCATAGACAGGGGGCAGCCCCAGCATTTT.

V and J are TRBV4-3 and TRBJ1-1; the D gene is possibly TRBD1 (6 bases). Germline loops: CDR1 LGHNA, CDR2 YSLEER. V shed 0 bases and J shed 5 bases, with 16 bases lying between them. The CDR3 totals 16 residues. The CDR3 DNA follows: TGCGCCAGCAGCCAAGACCTTACCGGGACATCGACTGAAGCTTTCTTT. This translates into CASSQDLTGTSTEAFF.

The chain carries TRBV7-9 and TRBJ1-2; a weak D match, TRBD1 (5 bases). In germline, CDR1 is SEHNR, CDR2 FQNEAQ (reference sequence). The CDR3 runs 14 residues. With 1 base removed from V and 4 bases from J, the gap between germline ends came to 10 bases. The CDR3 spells CASSLETATYGYTF. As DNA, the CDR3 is TGTGCCAGCAGCTTAGAGACAGCGACCTATGGCTACACCTTC.

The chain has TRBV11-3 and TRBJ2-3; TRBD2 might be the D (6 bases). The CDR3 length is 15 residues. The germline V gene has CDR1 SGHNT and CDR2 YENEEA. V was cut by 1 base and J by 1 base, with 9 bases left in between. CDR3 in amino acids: CASSLGSSGTDTQYF. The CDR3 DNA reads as TGTGCCAGCAGCTTAGGATCTAGCGGCACAGATACGCAGTATTTT.

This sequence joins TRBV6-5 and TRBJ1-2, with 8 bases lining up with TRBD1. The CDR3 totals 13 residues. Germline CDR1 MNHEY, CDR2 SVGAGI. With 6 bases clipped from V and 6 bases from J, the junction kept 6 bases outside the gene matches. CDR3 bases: TGTGCCAGCAGGCTCAGGGGGCGGGATGGCTACACCTTC. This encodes CASRLRGRDGYTF.

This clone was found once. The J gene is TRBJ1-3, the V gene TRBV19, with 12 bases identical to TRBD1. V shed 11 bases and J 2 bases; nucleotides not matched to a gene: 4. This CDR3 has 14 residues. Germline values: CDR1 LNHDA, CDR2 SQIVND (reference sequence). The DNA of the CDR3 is TGTGCCGGCCGGGACAGGGGGCCTGGAAACACCATATATTTT. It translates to CAGRDRGPGNTIYF.

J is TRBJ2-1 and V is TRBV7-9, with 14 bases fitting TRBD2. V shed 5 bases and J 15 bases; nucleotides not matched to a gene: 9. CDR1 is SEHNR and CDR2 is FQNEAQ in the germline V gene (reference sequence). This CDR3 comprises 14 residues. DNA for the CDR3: TGTGCCAGCAGCGACCCGGGACTAGCGGGAGTTCTGTTCTTC. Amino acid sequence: CASSDPGLAGVLFF.

CDR3 sequence (DNA): TGTGCCAGTAGTATCGCGGGGGGCATGGGCTCCTATAATTCACCCCTCCACTTT. Protein sequence: CASSIAGGMGSYNSPLHF. The V call is TRBV19, the J call TRBJ1-6; D possibly corresponds to TRBD1 (6 bases). Trimming removed 3 bases from V and 0 bases from J, with 15 bases in between. In germline, CDR1 is LNHDA, CDR2 SQIVND (reference sequence). The length of the CDR3 is 18 residues.

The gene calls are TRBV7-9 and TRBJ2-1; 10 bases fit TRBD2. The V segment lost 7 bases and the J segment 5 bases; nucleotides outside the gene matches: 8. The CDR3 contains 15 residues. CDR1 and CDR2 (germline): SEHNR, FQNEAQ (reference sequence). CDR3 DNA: TGTGCCAGCACCACAGGGACTAGCGTAAACAATGAGCAGTTCTTC. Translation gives CASTTGTSVNNEQFF.

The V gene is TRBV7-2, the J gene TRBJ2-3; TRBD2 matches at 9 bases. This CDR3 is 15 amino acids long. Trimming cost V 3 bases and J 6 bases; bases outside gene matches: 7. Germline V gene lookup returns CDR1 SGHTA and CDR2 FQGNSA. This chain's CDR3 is CASSFGGGASDTQYF. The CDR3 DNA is TGTGCCAGCAGCTTTGGCGGGGGGGCCTCGGATACGCAGTATTTT.

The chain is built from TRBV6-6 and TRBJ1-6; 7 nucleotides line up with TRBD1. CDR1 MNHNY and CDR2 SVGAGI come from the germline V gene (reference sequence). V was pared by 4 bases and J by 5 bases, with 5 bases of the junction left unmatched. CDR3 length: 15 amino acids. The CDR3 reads CASSSLGTDNSPLHF. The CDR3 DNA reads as TGTGCCAGCAGTTCCCTCGGGACAGATAATTCACCCCTCCACTTT.

CDR3 coding DNA: TGTGCCAGCAGCCTAAGAGGAGGACTAGCGGGAGGGTACGAGCAGTACTTC. It yields the protein CASSLRGGLAGGYEQYF. This chain uses TRBV3-1 (or the pseudogene TRBV3-2) with TRBJ2-7; 15 bases agree with TRBD2. This CDR3 is 17 amino acids long. Germline CDR1 is LGHDT and CDR2 is YNNKEL (reference sequence). Trimming took 4 bases from V and 4 from J; bases not matched to a gene: 8.